This T cell receptor (beta chain) emerged from a study of technical replicates of blood from several donors. The ends lost 0 bases at V and 3 bases at J; junction bases unmatched: 8. The CDR3 runs to 16 residues. The germline CDR1 and CDR2 sequences are SGHVS and FNYEAQ. The data were produced by immunoSEQ multiplex PCR, yet TCRdb's version contains in-frame clones alone and is incomplete. The sample yields over 75,000 clones, 95% to 98% seen once. This chain links TRBV7-6 with TRBJ2-7, with 7 bases fitting TRBD2. Sequencing was performed on T cells isolated from PBMCs. The clonotype comes from a human donor in good health. The CDR3 nucleotides are TGTGCCAGCAGCTTAGCAAAGACTAGCCGCCTCTACGAGCAGTACTTC. Translation gives CASSLAKTSRLYEQYF.